This T cell receptor (beta chain) was captured in a study of tumor-infiltrating lymphocytes in primary liver carcinoma (dated by TCRdb to about 2017). A note on the overall study: Of the five patients (three men and two women, aged 30 to 69 years), four had hepatocellular carcinoma and one had combined HCC and intrahepatic cholangiocarcinoma. A total of about 35 specimens from 5 patients, comprising about 25 tumor regions, 5 adjacent noncancerous liver tissues and 5 peripheral blood samples, were covered by TCRbeta repertoire sequencing. The tumors of the five patients were staged as T1-T3 N0M0, with maximum diameters ranging from roughly 4 to 10 cm. The study combined TCRbeta repertoire sequencing, expression microarrays and whole-exome sequencing across five regions of each liver tumor, with adjacent normal tissue and blood. Each sample produced about 3.5 to 7.13 million productive TCRbeta reads, and read depth showed no significant difference between tissue types. Repertoires from technical replicates were highly reproducible, with mean shared-clone rates about 0.91 and correlation coefficients above 0.95. The roughly 24 tumor region samples were profiled with Agilent mRNA microarrays so that TCRbeta repertoire diversity could be related to the local molecular phenotype.

This clonotype occurred a few times. No antigen is known for it. A read error may produce the germline difference seen at one junction end. A constant-region primer and ProtoScript II reverse transcriptase were used to reverse-transcribe TCRbeta-specific cDNA from roughly 500 ng total RNA. Three nested multiplex PCR rounds, following a slightly modified ARM-PCR procedure, were used to build the TCRbeta libraries. Multiplex TRBV1-TRBV30 forward primers and a Cbeta reverse primer were used in the first two PCR rounds, each of which was run for roughly 9 cycles. Sample barcodes and Illumina adapters were added in a final 25-cycle PCR with Deep VentR polymerase. Amplicons of 200-500 bp were gel-purified with a QIAquick gel extraction kit before sequencing. An Illumina HiSeq 2500 was used to sequence the TCRbeta amplicons, generating 250-bp paired-end reads. As for the original processing: Reads were quality-trimmed with Trimmomatic v0.33, and paired reads were merged with FLASH v1.2.11 to recover full CDR3 sequences. MiGEC v1.2.1b assigned V, D and J germline segments to the rearranged TCRbeta sequences. Clonotype statistics and Shannon-Wiener diversity indices were computed with VDJtools v1.0.0. Except for diversity analysis, only the 250 most abundant clonotypes of each sample were used in subsequent analyses to reduce sampling bias. Using fastp trimming at Q25 and MiXCR clonotype assembly, TCRdb reanalyzed the public sequencing data and kept in-frame beta chains. Identical CDR3 proteins give one entry, which carries the most common genes and DNA. For this entry, the V and J calls and clone size follow TCRdb and not the study's own pipeline. The sample table holds about 100,000 distinct CDR3 sequences, of which about three quarters were seen once. The ten biggest clones cover around 9.1% of the sample.

Total RNA and DNA were co-extracted from 20-30 mg of bulk tissue with the AllPrep DNA/RNA mini kit, without cell sorting. Five patients with histopathologically diagnosed primary liver carcinoma underwent surgical resection in China between 2015 and 2016. At the time of sampling, the patients were treatment-naive and had chronic HBV infection. Each tumor was sampled at five spatially separated regions: the tumor centre plus the superior, inferior, left-lateral and right-lateral poles. Histological examination found more than 75% viable tumor cells in every tumor sample. Fresh tumor and adjacent tissue pieces were bisected, with one half stored in RNAlater at -80 degrees C and the other half sent for histology. Overall study outcomes, separate from this receptor: Repertoire overlap was higher between tumor regions (mean about 35%) than tumor-adjacent (around 17%) or tumor-blood (roughly 14%) pairs, consistent with antigen-driven expansion. A significantly larger repertoire fraction was made up by the top 250 clones in tumors than in blood (p = 0.039). Only a few patients were included in the study, and the authors note that the findings should be validated in a larger study. Comparison of CD4+ and CD8+ T cell repertoires was precluded by the use of bulk unsorted samples. Only about 7-25% of top clones were found in all five regions of a tumor, suggesting spatial heterogeneity of tumor-infiltrating T cells. Only the TCR beta chain was sequenced, so true repertoire diversity is likely underestimated because unpaired alpha chains were not captured.

For CDR1 and CDR2, the germline V gene lists SGHRS and YFSETQ. The CDR3 contains 18 residues, cysteine and phenylalanine counted. Solely the CDR3 DNA is kept, with 54 bases framed from the first base. The receptor's source is a woman between 55 and 75 years old with primary liver carcinoma and hepatitis B virus infection. The rearranged segments are TRBV5-1 and TRBJ1-1, and TRBD1 may be the D gene, going by 6 matching bases. Sequenced sample: liver tumor tissue from sampling region 5. Taken with the paper, the label for cell subset or site translates to: tumor region T5, tumor centre. The CDR3 region has the sequence CASSLVAGEGGLNAEAFF. The DNA sequence is given as TGCGCCAGCAGCTTGGTGGCAGGGGAAGGGGGTTTGAACGCTGAAGCTTTCTTT. With the portions outside the CDR3 filled from the reference TRBV5-1 and TRBJ1-1 genes, the complete variable region becomes KAGVTQTPRYLIKTRGQQVTLSCSPISGHRSVSWYQQTPGQGLQFLFEYFSETQRNKGNFPGRFSGRQFSNSRSEMNVSTLELGDSALYLCASSLVAGEGGLNAEAFFGQGTRLTVV.